This TCR beta chain derives from a study of shared clonotypes between healthy human individuals. Germline V gene data show CDR1 as SGHNT and CDR2 as YYREEE (reference sequence). CDR3 length: 13 amino acids. Unmatched junction bases numbered 7, after V lost 4 bases and J lost 9 bases. General study points: It was only blood that was sampled, and tissue repertoires likely differ.

Replicate PCRs for unsorted PBMC used roughly 0.3 ug DNA (roughly 29,000 T cell genomes). The sequenced material, unsorted PBMC DNA, was run on ten immunoSEQ deep assay plates. The table came from immunoSEQ multiplex PCR; TCRdb's copy has only in-frame clones and leaves some out. The sample yields about 470,000 clones, roughly 77% seen once. This clone is a singleton in its sample. Its target is unknown. The TCR was taken from a woman in her thirties or forties in good health. Some clones in this sample may be carry-over from other donors' samples. V is TRBV5-4 and J is TRBJ2-1; TRBD1 agrees at 7 bases. Sequencing was done on a sample of PBMCs. The CDR3 sequence: CASSLQQGSEQFF. In nucleotides, the CDR3 is TGTGCCAGCAGCCTCCAACAGGGGTCTGAGCAGTTCTTC.